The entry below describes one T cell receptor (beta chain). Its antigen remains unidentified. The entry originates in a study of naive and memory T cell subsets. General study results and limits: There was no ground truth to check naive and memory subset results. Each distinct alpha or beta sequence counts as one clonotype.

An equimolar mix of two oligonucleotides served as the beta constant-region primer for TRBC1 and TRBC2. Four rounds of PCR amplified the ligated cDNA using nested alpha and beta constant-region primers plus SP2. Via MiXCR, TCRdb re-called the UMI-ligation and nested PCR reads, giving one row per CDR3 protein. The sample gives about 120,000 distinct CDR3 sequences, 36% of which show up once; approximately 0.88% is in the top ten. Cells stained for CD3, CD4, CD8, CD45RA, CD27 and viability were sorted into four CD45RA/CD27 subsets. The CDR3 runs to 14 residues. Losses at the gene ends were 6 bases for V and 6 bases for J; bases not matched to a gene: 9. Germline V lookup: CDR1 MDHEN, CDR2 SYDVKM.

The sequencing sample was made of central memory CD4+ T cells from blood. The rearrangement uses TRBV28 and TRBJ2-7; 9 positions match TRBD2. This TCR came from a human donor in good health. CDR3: CASRPAGGGVEQYF. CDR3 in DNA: TGTGCCAGCAGACCAGCGGGAGGAGGGGTCGAGCAGTACTTC.